Each of the 17 T cell receptor beta chains below was sequenced from the same sample in a study of regulatory T cells in long-lasting Graves disease. Regarding time point: persistent/refractory GD, antithyroid drugs over 5 years with positive TRAb. RNA isolated from PBMCs was used to make the TCR library. Library construction for TCR beta used iRepertoire HTBI primers and Arm-PCR of CDR3 regions. In TCRdb, the multiplex PCR reads were re-called with MiXCR into one record per CDR3 protein. The sample has 310,000 or so distinct CDR3 sequences, roughly a fifth seen once; the top ten hold roughly 50%. The sample consisted of peripheral blood mononuclear cells (PBMCs), taken when the disease was refractory, from a patient treated with antithyroid drugs. These receptors were collected from a female donor with Graves disease.

The rearrangement joins TRBV5-4 to TRBJ2-2; weak D call: TRBD2 (6 bases). V was clipped by 2 bases and J by 8 bases, with 16 bases between them. The CDR3 has 15 residues. CDR1 and CDR2 (germline): SGHNT, YYREEE (reference sequence). The CDR3 sequence: CASSFLASAAGELFF. The CDR3 coding sequence is TGTGCCAGCAGCTTTCTTGCTAGCGCGGCGGGGGAGCTGTTTTTT.

With regard to this clonotype: The junction differs from germline at one of its ends, possibly a read error. This chain uses TRBV28 with TRBJ2-7, with 7 positions matching TRBD2. CDR3 length equals 17 residues. CDR1 and CDR2 from the germline V gene are MDHEN and SYDVKM. The CDR3, as DNA: TGCGCCAGCAGCCAAGATTTCTCAGCGGGGCTCTCCTACGAGCAGTACTTC. Its protein product is CASSQDFSAGLSYEQYF.

Concerning this clonotype: A read error may be the cause here, since a much bigger clone is one base away. The chain is built from TRBV12-3 or TRBV12-4 and TRBJ2-5; D unclear. The CDR3 length is 16 residues. V was cut by 3 bases and J by 3 bases, with 17 bases left in between. The CDR3 coding sequence is TGTGCCAGCAGTTTTGGACGGATAGGGATCAAAGAGACCCAGTACTTC. This gives the protein CASSFGRIGIKETQYF.

V usage is TRBV4-1 and J usage is TRBJ2-2; the D is unclear. From germline, CDR1 is MGHRA and CDR2 YSYEKL. The CDR3 has 15 residues. Trimming removed 0 bases from V and 3 bases from J, with 8 bases in between. The DNA for the CDR3 is TGCGCCAGCAGCCAAGAAGTCGGAGACACCGGGGAGCTGTTTTTT. This encodes CASSQEVGDTGELFF.

At least ten counts were recorded for this clonotype. The gene calls are TRBV30 and TRBJ1-4; TRBD1 agrees at 7 bases. CDR1 is GTSNPN, CDR2 SVGIG, per germline (reference sequence). With 2 bases clipped from V and 7 bases from J, the junction kept 7 bases outside the gene matches. The CDR3 length is 14 residues. This CDR3 is CAWSLQGMAEKLFF. DNA of the CDR3: TGTGCCTGGAGTCTACAGGGGATGGCTGAAAAACTGTTTTTT.

This clonotype was detected ten times or more. The V and J genes are TRBV12-3 or TRBV12-4 and TRBJ2-7, with D possibly being TRBD1 (7 bases). The CDR3 runs 14 residues. Trimming shortened V by 1 base and J by 4 bases, and 11 bases separated the two germline ends. The CDR3 loop reads CASSLGAGGYEQYF. The CDR3 nucleotides read TGTGCCAGCAGTTTAGGAGCAGGGGGGTACGAGCAGTACTTC.

On this clonotype: A read error is possible here, since a much larger clone lies one base away. The CDR3 coding sequence is TGTGCCAGCAGTCTCTCTGTAGGGGAGGACTATGGCTACACCTTC. Translated, it gives CASSLSVGEDYGYTF. This rearrangement joins TRBV12-3 or TRBV12-4 to TRBJ1-2; D might be TRBD1 (5 bases). The CDR3 extends over 15 amino acids. Trimming took off 5 bases at V and 3 bases at J, with 16 bases between the two ends.

In DNA, the CDR3 is TGCAGTGCTAGTACCCGGTCCTACAATGAGCAGTTCTTC. Translated: CSASTRSYNEQFF. The rearrangement links TRBV20-1 to TRBJ2-1, with unresolved D. The CDR3 is made up of 13 amino acids. CDR1 and CDR2 from the germline V gene are DFQATT and SNEGSKA (reference sequence). V lost 3 bases and J 1 base, leaving 7 bases between the germline ends.

This clonotype was recorded a few times. This chain connects TRBV7-9 to TRBJ2-5; D remains unclear. V was cut by 1 base and J by 5 bases, with 20 bases left in between. Germline CDR1 and CDR2: SEHNR and FQNEAQ (reference sequence). This CDR3 has 17 amino acids. CDR3 sequence: CASSLGTGEVVGETQYF. The CDR3 DNA is TGTGCCAGCAGCTTAGGGACGGGCGAGGTGGTCGGGGAGACCCAGTACTTC. Variable domain in full (rest from reference TRBV7-9 and TRBJ2-5): DTGVSQNPRHKITKRGQNVTFRCDPISEHNRLYWYRQTLGQGPEFLTYFQNEAQLEKSRLLSDRFSAERPKGSFSTLEIQRTEQGDSAMYLCASSLGTGEVVGETQYFGPGTRLLVL.

This chain links TRBV6-2 or TRBV6-3 with TRBJ2-5; a possible D gene is TRBD2 (5 bases). The V gene's germline CDR1 is MNHEY and CDR2 SVGEGT. The V end was cut by 7 bases, the J end by 0 bases, with 12 bases between. The CDR3 length is 14 residues. CDR3 loop: CASIKPGNQETQYF. For the CDR3, the DNA is TGTGCCAGCATTAAGCCGGGAAACCAAGAGACCCAGTACTTC.

In its sample, this clonotype was seen many times. The chain links TRBV11-2 to TRBJ2-7, with 7 bases that match TRBD1. The CDR3 extends over 14 amino acids. Germline V gene data show CDR1 as SGHAT and CDR2 as FQNNGV. V was clipped by 7 bases and J by 3 bases; unmatched bases: 9. The CDR3 here is CASTQVDRVYEQYF. CDR3 nucleotide sequence: TGTGCCAGCACCCAAGTCGACAGGGTCTACGAGCAGTACTTC. The full variable domain, in which reference TRBV11-2 and TRBJ2-7 provide the parts outside the CDR3, is EAGVAQSPRYKIIEKRQSVAFWCNPISGHATLYWYQQILGQGPKLLIQFQNNGVVDDSQLPKDRFSAERLKGVDSTLKIQPAKLEDSAVYLCASTQVDRVYEQYFGPGTRLTVT.

The sample holds many counts of this clonotype. The CDR3 sequence is CASSLSPQSGLPQHF. The CDR3 DNA is TGTGCCAGCAGTCTCTCACCTCAATCCGGGCTGCCCCAGCATTTT. The V gene is TRBV12-3 or TRBV12-4, the J gene TRBJ1-5; D is ambiguous. V was cut by 5 bases and J by 9 bases, with 20 bases left in between. The CDR3 has 15 residues.

This clonotype has ten or more counts. The chain joins TRBV28 to TRBJ2-7, with 10 nucleotides matching TRBD2. Germline V CDR1 and CDR2: MDHEN, SYDVKM. The CDR3 totals 13 residues. Unmatched junction bases numbered 5, after V lost 8 bases and J lost 4 bases. CDR3 amino acids: CASGSSGGYEQYF. CDR3 coding DNA: TGTGCCAGCGGGTCTAGCGGGGGATACGAGCAGTACTTC.

This clonotype has a count of ten or more. Compared with germline, one end of the junction differs, possibly owing to a read error. This rearrangement joins TRBV28 to TRBJ2-7; TRBD2 matches at 7 bases. The CDR3 runs to 13 residues. Germline V gene sequence: CDR1 MDHEN, CDR2 SYDVKM. The CDR3 sequence is CASSHPGLSPEWF. CDR3 in DNA: TGTGCCAGCAGTCATCCGGGACTATCCCCCGAGTGGTTC.

CDR3 region: CATSGQGQGGTDTQYF. CDR3 nucleotides: TGTGCCACCAGTGGTCAGGGACAGGGGGGTACAGATACGCAGTATTTT. The chain recombines TRBV24-1 with TRBJ2-3, with TRBD1 matching 11 bases. Per the germline V gene, CDR1 is KGHDR and CDR2 is SFDVKD. CDR3 length equals 16 residues. V lost 5 bases and J lost 3; bases outside the gene matches: 6.

This clonotype has only a few counts. The gene calls are TRBV20-1 and TRBJ2-2, with D possibly TRBD2 on 6 matching bases. Trimming pared 0 bases from V and 2 bases from J, leaving 10 bases between. Germline lookup yields CDR1 DFQATT and CDR2 SNEGSKA (reference sequence). The CDR3 is 15 amino acids. DNA for the CDR3: TGCAGTGCTAGAGATTACGGGAGCAACACCGGGGAGCTGTTTTTT. This translates into CSARDYGSNTGELFF.

The rearrangement joins TRBV20-1 to TRBJ2-7, with a tentative D call TRBD2 (6 bases). Trimming removed 3 bases from V and 5 bases from J, with 17 bases in between. This CDR3 comprises 14 residues. CDR1 is DFQATT, CDR2 SNEGSKA, per germline (reference sequence). The CDR3 loop reads CSARESGEVHEQYF. The CDR3 DNA reads as TGCAGTGCTAGGGAATCGGGAGAGGTACACGAGCAGTACTTC.